This is a list of T cell receptor beta chains from one sample in a study of blood T cell repertoires in COVID-19. The data were produced by immunoSEQ multiplex PCR, yet TCRdb's version contains in-frame clones alone and is incomplete. The table includes 65,000 to 80,000 clones, 90% detected once. Sequencing was performed on peripheral blood. The source is a human donor in a cohort sampled during active COVID-19. Each CDR3 is given with its conserved first and last residue. A D gene is named only where the DNA matches it firmly. Only part of the rows carry a size: once, few, many, or a class if the clone is expanded.

j_gene	d_gene	v_gene	abundance	CDR3aa
TRBJ1-1	TRBD1	TRBV6-2/TRBV6-3	NA	CASSYPDRGNEAFF
TRBJ1-1	NA	TRBV4-3	NA	CASSAGPRNTEAFF
TRBJ1-2	TRBD1	TRBV5-5	NA	CASSYYDRAHGYTF
TRBJ2-7	NA	TRBV15	NA	CATSRDLGQGSEQYF
TRBJ1-2	NA	TRBV10-3	NA	CAISVGHEDGYTF
TRBJ2-2	TRBD2	TRBV5-3	NA	CARSLGTPGGRRSGELFF
TRBJ2-3	NA	TRBV21-1	few	CASSSRSGSGNGGPDTQYF
TRBJ1-5	TRBD1	TRBV28	NA	CASSAPGQGAPNQPQHF
TRBJ2-7	NA	TRBV7-2	NA	CASSPPPVSEQYF
TRBJ2-5	TRBD2	TRBV18	once	CASSPTPGLAGMETQYF
TRBJ2-5	NA	TRBV19	NA	CASSTDYSETQYF
TRBJ2-3	NA	TRBV7-2	NA	CASSQALDTQYF
TRBJ2-1	NA	TRBV19	NA	CASSVGMYEQFF
TRBJ2-3	TRBD2	TRBV27	NA	CASSFFWTSGDPNTDTQYF
TRBJ2-7	TRBD1	TRBV7-9	NA	CAARDSTYEQYF
TRBJ2-3	TRBD2	TRBV19	NA	CASSIHRLAGGADTQYF
TRBJ2-1	NA	TRBV15	NA	CATSRGGGAPHNEQFF
TRBJ2-1	NA	TRBV3-1/TRBV3-2	NA	CASSQTTGIYNEQFF
TRBJ2-5	TRBD1	TRBV5-1	NA	CASNSGQGAIETQYF
TRBJ2-5	TRBD2	TRBV18	NA	CASSRSGRVETQYF
TRBJ1-4	TRBD1	TRBV5-1	NA	CASSLGYRGPANEKLFF
TRBJ1-1	NA	TRBV18	NA	CASSPPSGQGNTEAFF
TRBJ2-7	NA	TRBV29-1	NA	CSVGRGGGDEQYF
TRBJ1-4	NA	TRBV21-1	NA	CASSKQGRATNEKLFF
TRBJ2-5	TRBD1	TRBV19	NA	CASSIADRGIQETQYF
TRBJ2-7	NA	TRBV27	NA	CASSPSSYEQYF
TRBJ2-5	TRBD2	TRBV5-1	NA	CASSSTSFQETQYF
TRBJ1-2	NA	TRBV2	NA	CASGEGRGLDGYTF
TRBJ2-5	NA	TRBV6-5	NA	CASSYGYGETQYF
TRBJ2-1	TRBD2	TRBV20-1	once	CSASGGREEAFYNEQFF